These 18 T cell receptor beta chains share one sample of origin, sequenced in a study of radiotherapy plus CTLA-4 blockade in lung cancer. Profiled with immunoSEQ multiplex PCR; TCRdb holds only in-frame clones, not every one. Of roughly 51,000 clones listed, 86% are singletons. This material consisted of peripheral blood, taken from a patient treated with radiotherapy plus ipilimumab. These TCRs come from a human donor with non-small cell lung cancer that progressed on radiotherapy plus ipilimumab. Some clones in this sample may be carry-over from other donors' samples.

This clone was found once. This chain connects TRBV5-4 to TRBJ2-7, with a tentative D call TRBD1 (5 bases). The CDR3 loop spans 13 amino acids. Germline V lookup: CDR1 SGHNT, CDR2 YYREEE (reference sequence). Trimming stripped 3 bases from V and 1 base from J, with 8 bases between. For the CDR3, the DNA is TGTGCCAGCAGCTGGGCAGGGTCCTACGAGCAGTACTTC. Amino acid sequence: CASSWAGSYEQYF. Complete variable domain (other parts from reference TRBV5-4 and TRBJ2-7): ETGVTQSPTHLIKTRGQQVTLRCSSQSGHNTVSWYQQALGQGPQFIFQYYREEENGRGNFPPRFSGLQFPNYSSELNVNALELDDSALYLCASSWAGSYEQYFGPGTRLTVT.

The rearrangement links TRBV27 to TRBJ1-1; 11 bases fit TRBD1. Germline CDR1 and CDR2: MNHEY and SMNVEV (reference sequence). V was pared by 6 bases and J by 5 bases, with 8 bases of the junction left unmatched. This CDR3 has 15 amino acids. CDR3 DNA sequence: TGTGCCAGCAGGGGACAGGGGGGTTGGAATACTGAAGCTTTCTTT. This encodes CASRGQGGWNTEAFF.

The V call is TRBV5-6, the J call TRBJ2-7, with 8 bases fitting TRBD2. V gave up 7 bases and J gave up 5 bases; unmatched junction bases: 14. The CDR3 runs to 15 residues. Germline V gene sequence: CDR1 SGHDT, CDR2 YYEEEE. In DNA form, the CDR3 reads TGTGCCAGCGGCGGCCTGGGACTAGGCGAGGACGAGCAGTACTTC. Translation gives CASGGLGLGEDEQYF.

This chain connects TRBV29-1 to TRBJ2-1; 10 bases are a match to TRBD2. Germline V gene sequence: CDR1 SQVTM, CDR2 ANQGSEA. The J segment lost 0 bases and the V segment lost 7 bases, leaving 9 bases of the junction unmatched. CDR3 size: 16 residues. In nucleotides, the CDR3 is TGCAGCGGATCCGGGACTAGCGAGAGCTCCTACAATGAGCAGTTCTTC. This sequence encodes CSGSGTSESSYNEQFF.

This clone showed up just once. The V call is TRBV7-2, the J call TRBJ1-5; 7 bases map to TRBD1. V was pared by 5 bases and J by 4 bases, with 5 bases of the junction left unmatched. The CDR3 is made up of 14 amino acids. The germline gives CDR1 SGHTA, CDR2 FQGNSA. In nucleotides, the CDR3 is TGTGCCAGCAGCCAATCACAGGGGAATCAGCCCCAGCATTTT. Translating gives CASSQSQGNQPQHF.

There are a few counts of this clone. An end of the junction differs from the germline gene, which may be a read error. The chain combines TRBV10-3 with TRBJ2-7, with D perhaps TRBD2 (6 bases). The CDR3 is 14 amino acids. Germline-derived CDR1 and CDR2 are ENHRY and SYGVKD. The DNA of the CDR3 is TGTGCCATGAGTGGGGGGAGGAGCTCCTACGAGCAGTACTTC. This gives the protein CAMSGGRSSYEQYF.

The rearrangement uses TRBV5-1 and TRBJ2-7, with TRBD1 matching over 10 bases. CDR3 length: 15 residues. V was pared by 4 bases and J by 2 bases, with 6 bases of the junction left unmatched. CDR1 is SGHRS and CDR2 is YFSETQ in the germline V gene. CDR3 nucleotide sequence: TGCGCCAGCAGCCGAGGACAGGGGGAGACCTACGAGCAGTACTTC. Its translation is CASSRGQGETYEQYF.

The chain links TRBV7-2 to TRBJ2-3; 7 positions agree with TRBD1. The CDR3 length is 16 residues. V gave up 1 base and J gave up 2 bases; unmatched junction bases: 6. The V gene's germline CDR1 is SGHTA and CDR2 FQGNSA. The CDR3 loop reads CASSLVGQIVTDTQYF. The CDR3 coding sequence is TGTGCCAGCAGCTTAGTGGGACAGATAGTCACAGATACGCAGTATTTT.

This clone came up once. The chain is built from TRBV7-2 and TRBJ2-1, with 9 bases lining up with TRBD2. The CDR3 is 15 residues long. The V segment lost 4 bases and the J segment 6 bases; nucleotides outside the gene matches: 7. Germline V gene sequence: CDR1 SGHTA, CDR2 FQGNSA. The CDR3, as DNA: TGTGCCAGCAGCTCGGGGGGGACTAGCTTCAATGAGCAGTTCTTC. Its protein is CASSSGGTSFNEQFF.

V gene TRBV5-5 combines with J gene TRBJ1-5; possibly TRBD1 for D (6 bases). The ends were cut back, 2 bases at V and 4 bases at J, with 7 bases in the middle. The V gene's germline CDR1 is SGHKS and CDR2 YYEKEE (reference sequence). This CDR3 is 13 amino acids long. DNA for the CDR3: TGTGCCAGCAGCTTCACAGGGAATCAGCCCCAGCATTTT. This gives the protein CASSFTGNQPQHF.

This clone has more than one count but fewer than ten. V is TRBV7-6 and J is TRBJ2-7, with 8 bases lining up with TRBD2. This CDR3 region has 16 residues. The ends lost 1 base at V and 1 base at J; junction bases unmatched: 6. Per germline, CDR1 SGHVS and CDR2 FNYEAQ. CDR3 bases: TGTGCCAGCAGCTTAGTTGGGGCTAGCGGGTCCTACGAGCAGTACTTC. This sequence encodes CASSLVGASGSYEQYF.

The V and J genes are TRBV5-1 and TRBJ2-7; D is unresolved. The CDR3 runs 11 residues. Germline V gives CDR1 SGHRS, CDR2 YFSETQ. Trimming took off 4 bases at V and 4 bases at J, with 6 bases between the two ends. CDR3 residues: CASSPNYEQYF. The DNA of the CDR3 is TGCGCCAGCAGCCCAAATTACGAGCAGTACTTC.

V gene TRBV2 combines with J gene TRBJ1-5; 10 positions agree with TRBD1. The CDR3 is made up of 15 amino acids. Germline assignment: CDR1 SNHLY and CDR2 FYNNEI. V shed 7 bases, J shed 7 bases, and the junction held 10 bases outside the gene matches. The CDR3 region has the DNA TGTGCCAGCAACGAAGGGGGACAGGGGATACAGCCCCAGCATTTT. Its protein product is CASNEGGQGIQPQHF. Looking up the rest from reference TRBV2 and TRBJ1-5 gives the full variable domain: EPEVTQTPSHQVTQMGQEVILRCVPISNHLYFYWYRQILGQKVEFLVSFYNNEISEKSEIFDDQFSVERPDGSNFTLKIRSTKLEDSAMYFCASNEGGQGIQPQHFGDGTRLSIL.

This CDR3 is CAWSVAGGAVDTQYF. The DNA for the CDR3 is TGTGCCTGGAGTGTAGCGGGGGGCGCGGTAGATACGCAGTATTTT. The J gene is TRBJ2-3, the V gene TRBV30, with TRBD2 matching over 9 bases. CDR1 is GTSNPN, CDR2 SVGIG, per germline (reference sequence). CDR3 size: 15 residues. Losses at the gene ends were 0 bases for V and 5 bases for J; bases not matched to a gene: 6.

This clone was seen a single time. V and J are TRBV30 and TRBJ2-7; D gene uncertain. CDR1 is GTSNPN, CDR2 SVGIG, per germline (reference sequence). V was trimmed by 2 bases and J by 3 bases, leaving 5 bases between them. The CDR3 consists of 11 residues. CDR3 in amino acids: CAWSPNYEQYF. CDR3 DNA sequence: TGTGCCTGGAGTCCAAACTACGAGCAGTACTTC.

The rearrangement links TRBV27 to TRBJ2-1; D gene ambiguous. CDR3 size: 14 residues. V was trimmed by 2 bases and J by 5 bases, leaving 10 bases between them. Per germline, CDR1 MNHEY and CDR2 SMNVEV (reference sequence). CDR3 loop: CASSLVWQNNEQFF. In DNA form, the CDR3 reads TGTGCCAGCAGTTTAGTCTGGCAAAACAATGAGCAGTTCTTC.

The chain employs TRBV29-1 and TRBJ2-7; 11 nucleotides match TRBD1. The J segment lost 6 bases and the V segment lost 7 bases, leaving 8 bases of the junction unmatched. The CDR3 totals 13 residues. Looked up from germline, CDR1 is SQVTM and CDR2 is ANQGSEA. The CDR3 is CSATDRGRGEQYF. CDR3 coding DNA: TGCAGCGCCACGGACAGGGGGCGAGGCGAGCAGTACTTC.

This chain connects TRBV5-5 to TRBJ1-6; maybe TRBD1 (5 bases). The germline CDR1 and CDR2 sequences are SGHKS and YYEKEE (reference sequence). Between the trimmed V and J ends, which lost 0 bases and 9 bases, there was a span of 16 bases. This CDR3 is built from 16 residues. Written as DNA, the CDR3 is TGTGCCAGCAGCTTGGAGGGGTCCGGCTCCGGTTCACCCCTCCACTTT. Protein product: CASSLEGSGSGSPLHF.